Here is one T cell receptor (beta chain) with its context. Original data processing: Reference gene primer amplification gave nucleated cell count estimates. Sequenced by immunoSEQ multiplex PCR; TCRdb stores in-frame clones only, minus some. The D gene and trimming were derived from the DNA, and the V and J assignments and clone size from that table. In the table there are around 64,000 clones, around 87% of which are singletons. This specimen comes from a study of blood T cell repertoires in COVID-19. CDR3 length equals 13 residues. V was trimmed by 5 bases and J by 3 bases, leaving 10 bases between them.

The rearrangement links TRBV12-3 or TRBV12-4 to TRBJ1-1, with D possibly matching TRBD1 (5 bases). Material: peripheral blood. The clonotype was recovered from a woman younger than 35 with acute or convalescent COVID-19. The CDR3 loop is CASSPTGYTEAFF. The CDR3 bases are TGTGCCAGCAGTCCAACAGGCTACACTGAAGCTTTCTTT.